A selection of T cell receptor beta chains follows, all from one sample in a study of cytomegalovirus exposure and HLA in healthy donors. Data came from immunoSEQ multiplex PCR; TCRdb stores just in-frame clones and leaves some out. Among around 170,000 clones listed, over 80% were seen once. Specimen: PBMCs. These receptors were obtained from a man aged 40-55 years in good health and CMV-seropositive. Each CDR3 is given with its conserved first and last residue. The D gene is left open where the match is weak. Some rows have no size entry. The others give once, few or many, or a class for an expanded clone.

j_call v_call d_call clone_size cdr3_nt cdr3_aa
TRBJ1-2 TRBV10-3 - - TGTGCCATCAGTGAGGGTTCTCAGGGCGGCTATGGCTACACCTTC CAISEGSQGGYGYTF
TRBJ1-5 TRBV30 - - TGTGCCTGGAGTGTACATCTGGGGGCGGGCAATCAGCCCCAGCATTTT CAWSVHLGAGNQPQHF
TRBJ2-2 TRBV19 - few TGTGCCAGTAGATCCCGGCAGGGCTGGGGCGGGGAGCTGTTTTTT CASRSRQGWGGELFF
TRBJ1-2 TRBV7-8 TRBD1 - TGTGCCAGCAGCCTACAGGGGGCGTCGCTCGGCTACACCTTC CASSLQGASLGYTF
TRBJ2-6 TRBV9 - - TGTGCCAGCAGCGATCAGGGTACCTCTGGGGCCAACGTCCTGACTTTC CASSDQGTSGANVLTF
TRBJ2-1 TRBV5-1 - - TGCGCCAGCAGCTTGGGAAGTATCGGTAGCTACAATGAGCAGTTCTTC CASSLGSIGSYNEQFF
TRBJ1-6 TRBV7-8 TRBD1 - TGTGCCAGCAGCCCGGGACAGGGTGGCTCACCCCTCCACTTT CASSPGQGGSPLHF
TRBJ1-5 TRBV5-1 - - TGCGCCAGCAGCTTACAGGCTTCTCGCAACCAGCCCCAGCATTTT CASSLQASRNQPQHF
TRBJ2-7 TRBV6-5 TRBD1 - TGTGCCAGCAGTTACTCGAGGGGGCCCTCCACCTACGAGCAGTACTTC CASSYSRGPSTYEQYF
TRBJ1-2 TRBV18 TRBD1 - TGTGCCAGCTCACCACTCTTGAGCGGGACAGGGGGTTATGGCTACACCTTC CASSPLLSGTGGYGYTF
TRBJ2-7 TRBV11-2 TRBD1 once TGTGCCAGCAGCTTGCTGCACAGGGGGCCCGTCCACGAGCAGTACTTC CASSLLHRGPVHEQYF
TRBJ2-3 TRBV19 TRBD2 - TGTGCCAGCACGACCCGGGGGGGGCCGGATACGCAGTATTTT CASTTRGGPDTQYF
TRBJ1-4 TRBV5-1 - - TGCGCCAGCAAGGACATGGGTAATGAAAAACTGTTTTTT CASKDMGNEKLFF
TRBJ2-7 TRBV18 TRBD1 - TGTGCCAGCTCAGACCCGGGACAGGGGCTCTACGGGCAGTACTTC CASSDPGQGLYGQYF
TRBJ2-7 TRBV7-9 TRBD1 - TGTGCCAGCAGCGCCCTGGGGACAGGGCCAAGCTCCTACGAGCAGTACTTC CASSALGTGPSSYEQYF
TRBJ1-2 TRBV2 TRBD1 - TGTGCCAACCCGACAGGGAGGAATGGCTACACCTTC CANPTGRNGYTF
TRBJ2-1 TRBV10-3 - - TGTGCCAGTACAGGGAGCTCCTACAATGAGCAGTTCTTC CASTGSSYNEQFF
TRBJ2-7 TRBV11-3 - once TGTGCCAGCAGTTTGAGTCCCACAGGCTACGAGCAGTACTTC CASSLSPTGYEQYF
TRBJ2-5 TRBV5-1 - - TGCGCCAGCAGCCCGGAGGGCAGGGCAGAGACCCAGTACTTC CASSPEGRAETQYF
TRBJ2-3 TRBV7-3 - - TGTGCCAGCAGCCCCGTAAGAAGTAGTAGCACAGATACGCAGTATTTT CASSPVRSSSTDTQYF
TRBJ1-6 TRBV11-2 - - TGTGCCAGCAGCCCTCCCAGGATGGCCCTCCACTTT CASSPPRMALHF
TRBJ1-1 TRBV9 - - TGTGCCAGCAGCGTAGGGCCGGGTACTGAAGCTTTCTTT CASSVGPGTEAFF
TRBJ2-7 TRBV2 TRBD1 - TGTGCCAGCAGTGGCTCACGACAGGGTATGCACGAGCAGTACTTC CASSGSRQGMHEQYF
TRBJ2-7 TRBV11-2 - few TGTGCCAGCAGCTCCGACTCTGACAGTAGCTACGAGCAGTACTTC CASSSDSDSSYEQYF
TRBJ1-6 TRBV19 TRBD1 once TGTGCCAGTAGTTCGGGACAGGGGGGGCTGGCAAATTCACCCCTCCACTTT CASSSGQGGLANSPLHF
TRBJ2-5 TRBV7-2 TRBD2 - TGTGCCAGCAGCTCCCGGAGGACTAGCGGGGGGCTTCAAGAGACCCAGTACTTC CASSSRRTSGGLQETQYF
TRBJ1-1 TRBV7-2 - - TGTGCCAGCAGCTTATCCGCAGGCAGACTGAACACTGAAGCTTTCTTT CASSLSAGRLNTEAFF
TRBJ1-5 TRBV10-1 - - TGCGCCAGCCGCTGGGGCAGGATGTATAGCAATCAGCCCCAGCATTTT CASRWGRMYSNQPQHF
TRBJ2-1 TRBV7-9 TRBD1 - TGTTCCAGCAGCCCGGGACAGGTAGGGGTGTATCCTGAGCAGTTCTTC CSSSPGQVGVYPEQFF
TRBJ1-2 TRBV27 - - TGTGCCAGCAGTTTAGGGGGGTTCGCTGGCTACACCTTC CASSLGGFAGYTF
TRBJ1-1 TRBV6-6 - - TGTGCCAGCAGTTACTTACTCATGAACACTGAAGCTTTCTTT CASSYLLMNTEAFF
TRBJ2-7 TRBV10-3 TRBD1 - TGTGCCATCAGTGAGCGGATAGGGGGCGACCACGAGCAGTACTTC CAISERIGGDHEQYF
TRBJ1-2 TRBV29-1 - - TGCAGCGCCTTGAGAGGAACGGGTCGCAAATATGGCTACACCTTC CSALRGTGRKYGYTF
TRBJ2-3 TRBV19 - - TGTGCCAGTAGTGGCCGGGCGCGGGGCGGCACAGATACGCAGTATTTT CASSGRARGGTDTQYF
TRBJ1-1 TRBV28 - few TGTGCCAGCAGTTTATCTTCTCAGGGCCAGGACACTGAAGCTTTCTTT CASSLSSQGQDTEAFF
TRBJ2-3 TRBV19 TRBD2 - TGTGCCAGTAGTATCCTAGCGGGGGGGACGAACACAGATACGCAGTATTTT CASSILAGGTNTDTQYF
TRBJ2-1 TRBV4-1 TRBD2 - TGCGCCAGCAGCCATCTTAGCGGGGGATACAATGAGCAGTTCTTC CASSHLSGGYNEQFF
TRBJ2-7 TRBV4-1 - - TGCGCCAGCAGCCCAATACAGGGGGGGACCTACGAGCAGTACTTC CASSPIQGGTYEQYF
TRBJ1-1 TRBV13 - few TGTGCCAGCAGATCTAGATTGAACACTGAAGCTTTCTTT CASRSRLNTEAFF
TRBJ2-2 TRBV4-3 - - TGCGCCAGCAGCCACTCAGGACTGGGAAACACCGGGGAGCTGTTTTTT CASSHSGLGNTGELFF
TRBJ1-2 TRBV7-3 TRBD1 once TGTGCCAGCAGCCCACCGGGACAGCCCTATGGCTACACCTTC CASSPPGQPYGYTF
TRBJ1-5 TRBV5-6 - - TGTGCCAGCAGCTTGCGGGAGGGCACAATTAGTTATAGCAATCAGCCCCAGCATTTT CASSLREGTISYSNQPQHF
TRBJ2-3 TRBV7-9 TRBD2 - TGTGCCAGCAGCCAACGCGCGCTAGCGGGGGGTTCAGATACGCAGTATTTT CASSQRALAGGSDTQYF
TRBJ1-2 TRBV5-1 - - TGCGCCAGCAGCTTCCGGGCAGGGACTATGGACTATGGCTACACCTTC CASSFRAGTMDYGYTF
TRBJ1-5 TRBV6-6 TRBD1 - TGTGCCAGCAGTAGGGACAGGGAGGGCCAGCATTTT CASSRDREGQHF
TRBJ2-7 TRBV6-5 TRBD2 - TGCGCCAGCAGTGGTCTAGCGGGGGACTACGAGCAGTACTTC CASSGLAGDYEQYF
TRBJ2-7 TRBV7-2 - - TGTGCCAGCAGCCGTGACAGACGCGAAAGCTCCTACGAGCAGTACTTC CASSRDRRESSYEQYF
TRBJ1-5 TRBV9 - - TGTGCCAGCAGCGTAGGGGCAGGCAATAGCAATCAGCCCCAGCATTTT CASSVGAGNSNQPQHF
TRBJ2-1 TRBV19 TRBD1 - TGTGCCAGTAGTCAGGACAGGGGCTCCTACAATGAGCAGTTCTTC CASSQDRGSYNEQFF
TRBJ1-4 TRBV10-2 TRBD1 - TGCGCCAGCAGTGACCAGGACAGGGAGGAAAAACTGTTTTTT CASSDQDREEKLFF